The 9 T cell receptor beta chains in this list originate from one sample, sequenced in a study of molecular identifiers for immune sequencing clone quantification (dated by TCRdb to the late 2010s). Library creation used PCR. Sequencer: NextSeq 500. The raw public reads went through TCRdb reprocessing: fastp at Q25, MiXCR clone calling, in-frame beta chains kept. Each CDR3 protein appears once, grouped with its most common genes and DNA. This sample gives a few hundred thousand distinct CDR3 sequences in total; about a quarter of them show up just once. The ten largest clonotypes hold 0.65% to 0.75% of the sample. Sample: naive CD8+ T cells from blood, with Jurkat cell RNA spiked in. Explained via the paper, the cell subset or site label denotes: FACS-sorted CD8+CD4-CCR7+CD45RA+ naive T cells. These receptors were taken from a human donor in good health. Some libraries in this study had Jurkat cell RNA spiked in.

This clonotype was counted a few times. The rearrangement uses TRBV2 and TRBJ2-2; D is ambiguous. Germline lookup yields CDR1 SNHLY and CDR2 FYNNEI. This CDR3 spans 14 amino acids. V shed 6 bases and J shed 1 base, with 9 bases lying between them. The CDR3 is CASSEPKNTGELFF. For the CDR3, the DNA is TGTGCCAGCAGCGAACCGAAGAACACCGGGGAGCTGTTTTTT.

About this clonotype itself: Possible read error: a much larger clone is one base away. The chain carries TRBV27 and TRBJ2-7, with TRBD1 identical over 10 bases. Germline values: CDR1 MNHEY, CDR2 SMNVEV (reference sequence). This CDR3 is built from 14 residues. CDR3 DNA sequence: TGTGCCGGCAGTTTAGGGACAGGGGCTAGCGAGCAGTACTTC. Translating it yields CAGSLGTGASEQYF.

This clonotype showed up just a few times. CDR3 DNA sequence: TGTGCCAGCAGCATTGAAGGACAGGGGATCGAGCAGTACTTC. The encoded protein is CASSIEGQGIEQYF. The chain links TRBV7-9 to TRBJ2-7; the match to TRBD1 covers 9 bases. With 5 bases clipped from V and 6 bases from J, the junction kept 8 bases outside the gene matches. Germline lookup yields CDR1 SEHNR and CDR2 FQNEAQ (reference sequence). This CDR3 is built from 14 residues.

This clonotype was recorded only once. The chain has TRBV28 and TRBJ2-7; D unclear. Germline CDR1 and CDR2: MDHEN and SYDVKM. CDR3 length: 11 amino acids. V lost 10 bases, J lost 3 bases, and 10 bases lay in between. The CDR3 DNA is TGTGCCAACAGCCCAAGCTACGAGCAGTACTTC. This translates into CANSPSYEQYF.

This clonotype was detected ten times or more. The chain is built from TRBV3-1 and TRBJ2-3; the D gene could be TRBD1 or TRBD2 (5 bases each). V was pared by 0 bases and J by 4 bases, with 11 bases between. From germline, CDR1 is LGHDT and CDR2 YNNKEL (reference sequence). CDR3 length: 15 amino acids. The CDR3: CASSQDRPGPDTQYF. CDR3 bases: TGTGCCAGCAGCCAAGATCGGCCGGGGCCAGATACGCAGTATTTT.

On this clonotype: The junction departs from the called germline gene at one end, perhaps through a read error. The chain is built from TRBV30 and TRBJ2-3; D is perhaps TRBD1 (7 bases). The CDR3 has 14 residues. Germline CDR1 is GTSNPN and CDR2 is SVGIG (reference sequence). CDR3 region: CAWSAGAGTDAQYF. The CDR3 nucleotides read TGTGCCTGGAGTGCGGGGGCCGGGACAGATGCGCAGTATTTT.

This clonotype was counted a single time. This clone may be a read error of a much larger clone one base away. The chain carries TRBV14 and TRBJ1-1; D not resolved. This CDR3 spans 17 amino acids. V lost 4 bases and J lost 1, with 19 bases in between. The germline CDR1 and CDR2 sequences are SGHDN and FVKESK. This CDR3 is CASSPLPGMAPNTEAFF. CDR3 coding DNA: TGTGCCAGCAGCCCCCTTCCGGGGATGGCGCCGAACACTGAAGCTTTCTTT. Full variable domain (outside the CDR3, taken from reference TRBV14 and TRBJ1-1): EAGVTQFPSHSVIEKGQTVTLRCDPISGHDNLYWYRRVMGKEIKFLLHFVKESKQDESGMPNNRFLAERTGGTYSTLKVQPAELEDSGVYFCASSPLPGMAPNTEAFFGQGTRLTVV.

This clonotype was counted ten times or more. The V call is TRBV7-9, the J call TRBJ2-5; D unclear. The germline gives CDR1 SEHNR, CDR2 FQNEAQ (reference sequence). This CDR3 comprises 14 residues. Trimming took 1 base from V and 1 from J, leaving 7 bases between them. The CDR3 loop reads CASSLGPFQETQYF. CDR3 DNA sequence: TGTGCCAGCAGCTTAGGACCTTTCCAAGAGACCCAGTACTTC.

This clonotype was seen at least ten times. The V gene is TRBV6-5, the J gene TRBJ2-3; 7 bases align to TRBD2. The V gene's germline CDR1 is MNHEY and CDR2 SVGAGI. The junction had 8 bases not matched to a gene; V was cut back by 0 bases and J by 5 bases. The CDR3 runs 16 residues. CDR3 in amino acids: CASSYSPGLGLDTQYF. CDR3 DNA: TGTGCCAGCAGTTACTCTCCCGGACTAGGGTTAGATACGCAGTATTTT.